The present entry profiles one TCR beta chain with its context. Its specificity is unknown. The source of the sample is a study of blood T cells in healthy people across ages. The study, taken as a whole, reports: Versus aged donors, long-lived donors had higher diversity and more naive CD4+ cells. Measured against age, TCR beta diversity per million T cells decreased in a roughly linear manner.

A second 7 to 11 cycle PCR used barcoded and J-beta primers. MiXCR was run by TCRdb on the 5' RACE reads, yielding one entry per CDR3 protein. The data hold about 1,500,000 distinct CDR3 sequences, with 28% observed a single time. V shed 1 base and J 4 bases; nucleotides not matched to a gene: 8. CDR3 length equals 17 residues. Input material: blood. The rearrangement joins TRBV12-3 or TRBV12-4 to TRBJ2-3, with 10 positions matching TRBD2. The sequence was collected from a woman in her 30s in good health. The CDR3 bases are TGTGCCAGCAGTTTAGACCTTTCTAGCGGGGGCGCAGATACGCAGTATTTT. This translates into CASSLDLSSGGADTQYF.